The table lists the clone carrying this T cell receptor (beta chain) with a few counts. The target antigen is unknown. Using its own MiXCR run on the RACE reads, TCRdb lists one record per CDR3 protein. The sample has 200,000 to 300,000 distinct CDR3 sequences; 7% to 10% are singletons. Time point indicated: pre-sensitization, week 0. As to treatment: therapeutic diphenylcyclopropenone sensitization with weekly scalp DPC. Blood was drawn before each patch test was applied. In germline, CDR1 is MNHNY, CDR2 SVGAGI (reference sequence). The CDR3 is 14 residues long. With 7 bases removed from V and 0 bases from J, the gap between germline ends came to 13 bases. The data were taken from a study of human T cells and chemical hapten exposure. Findings and limits, study-wide: Every donor had alopecia, and their immune response may therefore differ from healthy people's.

The chain joins TRBV6-6 to TRBJ2-7, with D perhaps matching TRBD2 (5 bases). The sample was whole blood, taken in connection with sensitization to the hapten diphenylcyclopropenone (DPC). The clonotype comes from a woman aged 35 to 49 with alopecia areata. Some clones in this sample may be carry-over from other donors' samples. In nucleotides, the CDR3 is TGTGCCAGCACCGTGGCTGGGAGCTCCTACGAGCAGTACTTC. The encoded protein is CASTVAGSSYEQYF.